This is a list of T cell receptor beta chains from one sample in a study of T cell responses to AZD1222 COVID-19 vaccine. TCRdb keeps only in-frame clones here, not all; method: immunoSEQ multiplex PCR. This sample has 120,000 or so clones, with more than 75% found just once. Material: peripheral blood, obtained on day 0 of AZD1222 vaccination. These receptors were taken from an adult in good health. CDR3s leave out the opening cysteine and the closing phenylalanine or tryptophan. The order of the fields is D gene, V gene, CDR3 protein. The D gene is left open where the match is weak.

. TRBV30 AWSGGLPLNEQF
TRBD2 TRBV11-2 ASSLSASGGAAGELF
TRBD1 TRBV5-1 ASSFTGGNQPQH
. TRBV9 ASSSWQQQY
. TRBV24-1 ATSDPGRSYGYT
. TRBV6-5 ASSPGIRGGLGYT
. TRBV12-3/TRBV12-4 ASSLQETQY
TRBD1 TRBV19 ASRRTGTRDFLNTEAF
. TRBV21-1 ASRGWDRPYEQY
TRBD1 TRBV18 ASSEAGGILGYT
. TRBV5-1 ASSSDEWGTDTQY
TRBD1 TRBV4-1 ASSSGQGAFNQPQH
. TRBV7-9 ASSLEGGGYT
. TRBV15 ATSRDLKTGELF
. TRBV11-3 ASSSTGNAYEQY
TRBD1 TRBV5-5 ASSLAGTENTEAF
. TRBV5-4 ASSLGSLSSYEQY
TRBD1 TRBV4-1 ASSPRTGTYEQY
TRBD1 TRBV7-6 ASSFRPMDRAYGYT
. TRBV6-5 ASSHTTVSSYEQY
TRBD1 TRBV29-1 SVTHRGRDIQY
. TRBV3-1/TRBV3-2 ASSQDSRGEKLF
. TRBV6-5 ASSYQGRAGELF
TRBD2 TRBV2 ASRDRTSGTNTGELF
. TRBV7-8 ASSLGTNSNQPQH
TRBD1 TRBV6-2/TRBV6-3 ASSYGDSSSYEQY
. TRBV7-9 ASSSVDLRRDLDTEAF
. TRBV27 ASSFRQGAYNEQF
TRBD1 TRBV11-2 ASSPGTVKLGETQY
. TRBV19 ASSLLADRNYGYT
. TRBV6-5 ASSYRVSYEQY
. TRBV5-6 ASSPQGVPGNTIY